This is a list of T cell receptor beta chains from one sample in a study of neurological immune-mediated disorders. TCRdb called the 5' RACE reads again in MiXCR, with one record for every CDR3 protein. The data hold about 31,000 distinct CDR3 sequences, with about 14% observed a single time. Sequencing input: CD4+ T cells from blood. Source of these receptors: a female donor with HTLV-1-associated myelopathy (HAM/TSP). The CDR3 runs from the conserved cysteine through the conserved F or W. The D gene is left open where the match is weak. Rows may omit the clone size; those that give it use once, few, many or a size class.

many TRBJ1-1 . TRBV7-6 TGTGCCAGCAGCCCATCGGGGAGGGGTAATTATGCTTTCTTT CASSPSGRGNYAFF
many TRBJ2-3 . TRBV20-1 TGCAGTGCTAGTTATGTACGACAGGGCGGGAGCCCAGATACGCAGTATTTT CSASYVRQGGSPDTQYF
. TRBJ1-2 . TRBV5-5 TGTGCCAGCAGCCCAGGGAATCGTGGCTACACCTTC CASSPGNRGYTF
many TRBJ2-2 . TRBV5-1 TGCGCCAGCAGCTTGGATGGGACGCCGGGGGAGCTGTTTTTT CASSLDGTPGELFF
many TRBJ2-3 . TRBV3-1 TGTGCCAGCAGCCAGCTGACTACCACAGATACGCAGTATTTT CASSQLTTTDTQYF
many TRBJ1-6 . TRBV12-3/TRBV12-4 TGTGCCAGCAGTTTAACGGGGGGCGATTCACCCCTCCACTTT CASSLTGGDSPLHF
. TRBJ2-7 TRBD2 TRBV11-2 TGTGCCAGCAGCCGTAGCGGGGGGTCTTACGAGCAGTACTTC CASSRSGGSYEQYF
. TRBJ2-3 . TRBV20-1 TGCAGTGCTGAGATCGGTGGAAGGACAGATACGCAGTATTTT CSAEIGGRTDTQYF
many TRBJ1-1 . TRBV30 TGTGCCTGGAGTGTGGCGGTGAACAGAGTTAACACTGAAGCTTTCTTT CAWSVAVNRVNTEAFF
. TRBJ2-7 . TRBV6-5 TGTGCCAGCAGCCAACAGGGTGGCGAGCAGTACTTC CASSQQGGEQYF
medium-sized TRBJ2-3 TRBD2 TRBV20-1 TGCAGTGCTCTAGCGGGAGGGTACACAGATACGCAGTATTTT CSALAGGYTDTQYF
many TRBJ2-3 . TRBV29-1 TGCAGCGTTGCAAGGAGGGCGGAAAGGACAGATACGCAGTATTTT CSVARRAERTDTQYF
medium-sized TRBJ2-3 . TRBV5-1 TGCGCCAGCACCGATCAAAGCGGGAGCACAGATACGCAGTATTTT CASTDQSGSTDTQYF
many TRBJ1-1 . TRBV6-5 TGTGCCAGCAGTTACTTTGGGGTGAAGAACACTGAAGCTTTCTTT CASSYFGVKNTEAFF
many TRBJ2-3 . TRBV15 TGTGCCACCAGCAGAGCTTTAGCGGGCACAGATACGCAGTATTTT CATSRALAGTDTQYF
. TRBJ2-7 . TRBV20-1 TGCAGTGCAAGACTAGGTGGTTTAAGGGAGCAGTACTTC CSARLGGLREQYF
many TRBJ2-5 . TRBV7-9 TGTGCCAGCAGCCGGGACTACCAAGAGACCCAGTACTTC CASSRDYQETQYF
many TRBJ2-7 TRBD1 TRBV5-4 TGTGCCAGCAGTCGGGACAGGAGCGCCTACGAGCAGTACTTC CASSRDRSAYEQYF
. TRBJ2-6 . TRBV20-1 TGCAGTGCTAGCCCCCGGGGAGCACTCTACTCTAGGGACAACGTCCTGACTTTC CSASPRGALYSRDNVLTF
medium-sized TRBJ2-2 TRBD2 TRBV2 TGTGCCAGCGCCCCACTTCGGGAGGCCACCGGGGAGCTGTTTTTT CASAPLREATGELFF
many TRBJ2-1 TRBD2 TRBV10-3 TGTGCCATCAGTCCTCGTCGGACTAGCGGGGGGTCTAATGAGCAGTTCTTC CAISPRRTSGGSNEQFF
many TRBJ2-3 . TRBV4-2 TGTGCCAGCAGCCAAGAATGGGCGGCCACAGATACGCAGTATTTT CASSQEWAATDTQYF
many TRBJ1-6 TRBD1 TRBV3-1 TGTGCCAGCAGCCCGGGACAGGGGTACTCACCCCTCCACTTT CASSPGQGYSPLHF